These T cell receptor beta chains were read from a single sample in a study of cytomegalovirus exposure and HLA in healthy donors. Repertoires were generated with immunoSEQ multiplex PCR, while TCRdb's copy carries only in-frame clones and drops some. Of around 150,000 clones in the sample, approximately 9% were seen once. Sequencing was carried out using PBMCs. These receptors were collected from a woman aged 40 to 49 in good health and CMV-seropositive. Both conserved end residues are part of each CDR3. The D gene is left open where the match is weak. Size is stated for part of the rows, as once, few or many counts, or as a class when the clone is expanded.

cdr3_nt: TGTGCCAGCAGCGGGGGGGGACAGGGGGAAAGCTCCTACAATGAGCAGTTCTTC
cdr3_aa: CASSGGGQGESSYNEQFF
v_call: TRBV9
j_call: TRBJ2-1
d_call: TRBD1
clone_size: .

cdr3_nt: TGTGCCAGCAGCTTGGGACACCTTACCTACGAGCAGTACTTC
cdr3_aa: CASSLGHLTYEQYF
v_call: TRBV5-6
j_call: TRBJ2-7
d_call: .
clone_size: few

cdr3_nt: TGCGCCAGCAGCCAAGCGGCGGGGGGGCCTTTCGAGCAGTACTTC
cdr3_aa: CASSQAAGGPFEQYF
v_call: TRBV4-3
j_call: TRBJ2-7
d_call: TRBD2
clone_size: .

cdr3_nt: TGTGCCAGCAGCCCAGAGTGGCGGGCCTCGCACGAGCAGTACTTC
cdr3_aa: CASSPEWRASHEQYF
v_call: TRBV7-9
j_call: TRBJ2-7
d_call: .
clone_size: .

cdr3_nt: TGTGCCAGCAGCCGCGCCGGGACAGACCTAAATCAGCCCCAGCATTTT
cdr3_aa: CASSRAGTDLNQPQHF
v_call: TRBV7-9
j_call: TRBJ1-5
d_call: TRBD1
clone_size: few

cdr3_nt: TGCAGCGTTGGGGCAGGGCGAACTGAAGCTTTCTTT
cdr3_aa: CSVGAGRTEAFF
v_call: TRBV29-1
j_call: TRBJ1-1
d_call: .
clone_size: .

cdr3_nt: TGTGCCAGCAGCTTAACTCCCCTAGCGGGGGGCCAGGGTGAGCAGTTCTTC
cdr3_aa: CASSLTPLAGGQGEQFF
v_call: TRBV7-3
j_call: TRBJ2-1
d_call: TRBD2
clone_size: .

cdr3_nt: TGCGCCAGCAGCCTGGGACTAGCGGGGGGGCCCGAGACCCAGTACTTC
cdr3_aa: CASSLGLAGGPETQYF
v_call: TRBV5-1
j_call: TRBJ2-5
d_call: TRBD2
clone_size: few

cdr3_nt: TGCGCCAGCAGCTTGGCAGGGGAAGGAGGCTACACCTTC
cdr3_aa: CASSLAGEGGYTF
v_call: TRBV5-1
j_call: TRBJ1-2
d_call: .
clone_size: .

cdr3_nt: TGCGCCAGCAGCGCGGGGGAAGCCACTGAAGCTTTCTTT
cdr3_aa: CASSAGEATEAFF
v_call: TRBV5-1
j_call: TRBJ1-1
d_call: .
clone_size: few

cdr3_nt: TGCGCCAGCAGTAGGGACGGGAGCACCGGGGAGCTGTTTTTT
cdr3_aa: CASSRDGSTGELFF
v_call: TRBV10-2
j_call: TRBJ2-2
d_call: .
clone_size: few

cdr3_nt: TGTGCCAGCAGCCCGAAGGGCAGGGACGAGCAGTACTTC
cdr3_aa: CASSPKGRDEQYF
v_call: TRBV7-9
j_call: TRBJ2-7
d_call: .
clone_size: .

cdr3_nt: TGTGCCAGCAGTACTGGGACAGGGGGGGATACGCAGTATTTT
cdr3_aa: CASSTGTGGDTQYF
v_call: TRBV9
j_call: TRBJ2-3
d_call: TRBD1
clone_size: few

cdr3_nt: TGCGCCAGCAGCTCACGTAGCGGGGGGTGTCGGGAGACCCAGTACTTC
cdr3_aa: CASSSRSGGCRETQYF
v_call: TRBV10-1
j_call: TRBJ2-5
d_call: TRBD2
clone_size: .